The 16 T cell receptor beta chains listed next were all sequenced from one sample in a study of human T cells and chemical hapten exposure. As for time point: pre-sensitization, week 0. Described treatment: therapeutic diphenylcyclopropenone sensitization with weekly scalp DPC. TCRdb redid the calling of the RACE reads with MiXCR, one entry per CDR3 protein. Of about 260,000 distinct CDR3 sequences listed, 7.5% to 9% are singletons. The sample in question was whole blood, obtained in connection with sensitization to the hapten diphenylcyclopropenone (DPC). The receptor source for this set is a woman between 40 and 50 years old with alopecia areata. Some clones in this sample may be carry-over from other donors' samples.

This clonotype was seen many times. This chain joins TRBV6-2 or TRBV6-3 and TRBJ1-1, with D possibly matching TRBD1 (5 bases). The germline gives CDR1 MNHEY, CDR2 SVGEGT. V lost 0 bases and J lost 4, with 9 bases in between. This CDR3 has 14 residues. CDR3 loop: CASSYSGEATEAFF. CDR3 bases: TGTGCCAGCAGTTACTCGGGGGAGGCCACTGAAGCTTTCTTT.

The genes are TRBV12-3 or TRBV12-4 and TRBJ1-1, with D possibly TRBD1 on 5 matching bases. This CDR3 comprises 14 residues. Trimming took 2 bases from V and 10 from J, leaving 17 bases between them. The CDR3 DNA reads TGTGCCAGCAGTTTAAATCGATTGGGGACCGCAGCTTTCTTT. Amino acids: CASSLNRLGTAAFF.

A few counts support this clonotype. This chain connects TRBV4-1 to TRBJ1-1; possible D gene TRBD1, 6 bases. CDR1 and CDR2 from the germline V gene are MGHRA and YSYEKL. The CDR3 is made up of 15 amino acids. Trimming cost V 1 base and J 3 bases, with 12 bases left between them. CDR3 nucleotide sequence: TGCGCCAGCAGCCAAGTGTGGGGGCGCGACACTGAAGCTTTCTTT. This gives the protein CASSQVWGRDTEAFF.

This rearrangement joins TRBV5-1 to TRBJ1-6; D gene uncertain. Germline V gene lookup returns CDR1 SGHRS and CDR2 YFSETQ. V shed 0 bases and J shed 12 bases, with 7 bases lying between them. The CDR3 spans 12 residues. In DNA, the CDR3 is TGCGCCAGCAGCTTGGATGGCAAACCCCTCCACTTT. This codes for CASSLDGKPLHF.

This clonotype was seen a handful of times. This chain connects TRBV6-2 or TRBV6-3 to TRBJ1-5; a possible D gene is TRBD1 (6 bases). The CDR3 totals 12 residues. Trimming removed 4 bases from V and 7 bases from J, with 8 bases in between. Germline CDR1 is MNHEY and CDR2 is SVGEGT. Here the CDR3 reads CASSSTGQPQHF. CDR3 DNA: TGTGCCAGCAGTTCCACAGGGCAGCCCCAGCATTTT.

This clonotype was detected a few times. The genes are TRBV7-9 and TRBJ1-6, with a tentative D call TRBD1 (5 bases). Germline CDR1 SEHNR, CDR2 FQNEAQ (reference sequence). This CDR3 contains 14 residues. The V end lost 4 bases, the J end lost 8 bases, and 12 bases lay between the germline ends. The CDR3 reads CASSSDLGDSPLHF. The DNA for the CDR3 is TGTGCCAGCAGCTCCGACCTAGGGGATTCACCCCTCCACTTT.

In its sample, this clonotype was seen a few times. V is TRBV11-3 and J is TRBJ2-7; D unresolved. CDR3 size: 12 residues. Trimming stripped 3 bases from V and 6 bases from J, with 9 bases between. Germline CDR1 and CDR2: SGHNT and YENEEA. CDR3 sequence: CASSFPGLEQYF. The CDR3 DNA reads TGTGCCAGCAGCTTTCCCGGCCTCGAGCAGTACTTC. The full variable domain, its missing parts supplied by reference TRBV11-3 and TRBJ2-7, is EAGVVQSPRYKIIEKKQPVAFWCNPISGHNTLYWYLQNLGQGPELLIRYENEEAVDDSQLPKDRFSAERLKGVDSTLKIQPAELGDSAVYLCASSFPGLEQYFGPGTRLTVT.

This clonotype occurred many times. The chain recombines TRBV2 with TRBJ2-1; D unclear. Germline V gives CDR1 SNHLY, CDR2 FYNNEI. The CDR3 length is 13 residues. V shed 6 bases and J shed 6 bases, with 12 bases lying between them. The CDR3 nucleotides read TGTGCCAGCAGACCGCCCAGTATCAATGAGCAGTTCTTC. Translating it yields CASRPPSINEQFF.

As DNA, the CDR3 is TGTGCCAGCAGCTTAGTGGGACAGGGGACCGGAAACACCATATATTTT. Its protein product is CASSLVGQGTGNTIYF. The rearrangement uses TRBV7-2 and TRBJ1-3; 10 positions match TRBD1. Germline trimming cut 1 base from V and 4 bases from J; bases unmatched to any gene: 4. This CDR3 region has 16 residues. In germline, CDR1 is SGHTA, CDR2 FQGNSA.

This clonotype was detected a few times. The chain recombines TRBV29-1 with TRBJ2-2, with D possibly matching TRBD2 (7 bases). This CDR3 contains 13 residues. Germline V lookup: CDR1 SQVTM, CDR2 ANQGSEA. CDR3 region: CGGGSRYTGELFF. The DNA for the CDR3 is TGCGGGGGCGGGAGCAGGTACACCGGGGAGCTGTTTTTT.

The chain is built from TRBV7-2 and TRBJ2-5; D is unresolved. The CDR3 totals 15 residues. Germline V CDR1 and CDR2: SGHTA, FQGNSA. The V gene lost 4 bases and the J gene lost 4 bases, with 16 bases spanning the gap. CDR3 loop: CASSSGRVTRETQYF. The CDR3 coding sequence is TGTGCCAGCAGCTCCGGTAGGGTCACAAGAGAGACCCAGTACTTC. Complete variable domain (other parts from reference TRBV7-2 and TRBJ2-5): GAGVSQSPSNKVTEKGKDVELRCDPISGHTALYWYRQSLGQGLEFLIYFQGNSAPDKSGLPSDRFSAERTGGSVSTLTIQRTQQEDSAVYLCASSSGRVTRETQYFGPGTRLLVL.

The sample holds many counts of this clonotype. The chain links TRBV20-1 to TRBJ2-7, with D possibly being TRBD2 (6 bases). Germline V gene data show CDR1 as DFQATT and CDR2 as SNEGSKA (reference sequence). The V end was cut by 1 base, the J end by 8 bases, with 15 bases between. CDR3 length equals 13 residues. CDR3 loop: CSARADYDLQQYF. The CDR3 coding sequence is TGCAGTGCTAGAGCGGACTACGACCTACAGCAGTACTTC.

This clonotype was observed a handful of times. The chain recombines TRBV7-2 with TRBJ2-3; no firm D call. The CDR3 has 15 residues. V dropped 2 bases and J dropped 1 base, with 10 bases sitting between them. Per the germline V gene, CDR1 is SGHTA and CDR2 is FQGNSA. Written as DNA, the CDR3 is TGTGCCAGCAGCTTACCTTTGGTGCGCACAGATACGCAGTATTTT. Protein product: CASSLPLVRTDTQYF.

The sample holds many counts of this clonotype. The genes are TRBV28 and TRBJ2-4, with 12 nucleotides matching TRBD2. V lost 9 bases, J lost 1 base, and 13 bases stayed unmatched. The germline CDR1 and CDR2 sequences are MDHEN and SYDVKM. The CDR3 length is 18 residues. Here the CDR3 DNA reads TGTGCCAGGAAGTATCTTGATCTAGCGGGAGGGGCCAAAAACATTCAGTACTTC. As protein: CARKYLDLAGGAKNIQYF. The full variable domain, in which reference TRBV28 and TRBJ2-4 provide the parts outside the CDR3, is DVKVTQSSRYLVKRTGEKVFLECVQDMDHENMFWYRQDPGLGLRLIYFSYDVKMKEKGDIPEGYSVSREKKERFSLILESASTNQTSMYLCARKYLDLAGGAKNIQYFGAGTRLSVL.

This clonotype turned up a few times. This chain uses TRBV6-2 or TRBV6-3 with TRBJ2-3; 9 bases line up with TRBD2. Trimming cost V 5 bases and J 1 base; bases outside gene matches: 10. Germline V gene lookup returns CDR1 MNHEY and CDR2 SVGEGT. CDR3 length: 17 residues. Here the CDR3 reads CASSLMHRTSGTDTQYF. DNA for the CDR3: TGTGCCAGCAGTCTAATGCATAGGACTAGCGGCACAGATACGCAGTATTTT.

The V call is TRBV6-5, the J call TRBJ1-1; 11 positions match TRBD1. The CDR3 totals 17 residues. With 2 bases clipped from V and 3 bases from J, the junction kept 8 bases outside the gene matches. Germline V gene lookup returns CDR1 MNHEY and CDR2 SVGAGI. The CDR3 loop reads CASSYRRTGGGYTEAFF. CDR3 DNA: TGTGCCAGCAGTTACCGAAGGACAGGGGGCGGGTACACTGAAGCTTTCTTT.